Below, 16 T cell receptor beta chains from the same sample are listed, as sequenced in a study of radiotherapy plus CTLA-4 blockade in lung cancer. Generated by immunoSEQ multiplex PCR, the TCRdb table keeps only in-frame clones and is missing some. The table lists 40,000 or so clones, about 73% of them singletons. The sample consisted of peripheral blood, taken from a patient treated with radiotherapy plus ipilimumab. The receptors shown here come from a human donor with non-small cell lung cancer who had stable disease on radiotherapy plus ipilimumab.

This clone was observed a single time. J is TRBJ1-1 and V is TRBV5-1; TRBD1 agrees at 9 bases. Looked up from germline, CDR1 is SGHRS and CDR2 is YFSETQ. The CDR3 has 14 residues. V gave up 6 bases and J gave up 4 bases; unmatched junction bases: 7. The CDR3 nucleotides read TGCGCCAGCACTCCGGGACAGGGTTTCACTGAAGCTTTCTTT. As protein: CASTPGQGFTEAFF.

This clone was seen just once. The rearrangement joins TRBV7-2 to TRBJ1-2; 8 nucleotides align to TRBD1. The germline V gene encodes CDR1 SGHTA and CDR2 FQGNSA. J gave up 2 bases and V 4 bases, and 3 bases lay outside the gene matches. The CDR3 totals 14 residues. CDR3 sequence: CASSWGQDNYGYTF. CDR3 in DNA: TGTGCCAGCAGCTGGGGACAGGACAACTATGGCTACACCTTC.

The V gene is TRBV19, the J gene TRBJ2-2; D is undetermined. The CDR3 has 13 amino acids. Per the germline V gene, CDR1 is LNHDA and CDR2 is SQIVND (reference sequence). V gave up 2 bases and J gave up 1 base, with 2 bases separating them. CDR3 sequence (DNA): TGTGCCAGTAGTATACAGAACACCGGGGAGCTGTTTTTT. Its translation is CASSIQNTGELFF. Using reference TRBV19 and TRBJ2-2 for the parts outside the CDR3, the full variable domain is DGGITQSPKYLFRKEGQNVTLSCEQNLNHDAMYWYRQDPGQGLRLIYYSQIVNDFQKGDIAEGYSVSREKKESFPLTVTSAQKNPTAFYLCASSIQNTGELFFGEGSRLTVL.

The chain is built from TRBV5-6 and TRBJ1-6; 7 bases align to TRBD1. CDR3 length equals 17 residues. Germline V gene lookup returns CDR1 SGHDT and CDR2 YYEEEE. V lost 0 bases and J lost 5; bases outside the gene matches: 8. CDR3 sequence (DNA): TGTGCCAGCAGCTTGGAGCGACAGGGATGGAATAATTCACCCCTCCACTTT. It is translated as CASSLERQGWNNSPLHF.

This clone was picked up a small number of times. This rearrangement joins TRBV5-1 to TRBJ1-3; TRBD1 might be the D (5 bases). The V end lost 3 bases, the J end lost 1 base, and 14 bases lay between the germline ends. CDR3 length: 16 amino acids. Per germline, CDR1 SGHRS and CDR2 YFSETQ. The CDR3 loop is CASSSSGAGSGNTIYF. The DNA of the CDR3 is TGCGCCAGCAGCTCCTCCGGAGCAGGGTCTGGAAACACCATATATTTT.

This chain connects TRBV6-1 to TRBJ1-5; the D gene is possibly TRBD1 (6 bases). This CDR3 region has 14 residues. Deletions cut 6 bases from V and 2 bases from J, with 11 bases between. Germline V gene lookup returns CDR1 MNHNS and CDR2 SASEGT. The CDR3 DNA reads TGTGCCAGCAGACAGGGTGGAGGCAATCAGCCCCAGCATTTT. It is translated as CASRQGGGNQPQHF.

The chain couples TRBV6-6 to TRBJ2-4; D uncertain. V lost 4 bases to trimming and J lost 3 bases, with 13 bases between them. The CDR3 length is 15 residues. Germline V lookup: CDR1 MNHNY, CDR2 SVGAGI (reference sequence). The CDR3 DNA reads TGTGCCAGCAGTTTCGGTAGTGGGGTCAAAAACATTCAGTACTTC. This gives the protein CASSFGSGVKNIQYF.

This clone was found once. This chain links TRBV28 with TRBJ1-2; D is possibly TRBD1 (5 bases). The CDR3 is 14 amino acids. V was trimmed by 4 bases and J by 4 bases, leaving 13 bases between them. CDR1 is MDHEN and CDR2 is SYDVKM in the germline V gene. CDR3 loop: CASSYRGTFYGYTF. Here the CDR3 DNA reads TGTGCCAGCAGTTATCGTGGGACCTTCTATGGCTACACCTTC.

The chain recombines TRBV7-2 with TRBJ2-1; 9 nucleotides match TRBD2. This CDR3 comprises 14 residues. Losses at the gene ends were 3 bases for V and 12 bases for J; bases not matched to a gene: 9. The germline V gene has CDR1 SGHTA and CDR2 FQGNSA. The CDR3 is CASSLMRGGIGQFF. As DNA, the CDR3 is TGTGCCAGCAGCTTGATGCGGGGGGGCATTGGGCAGTTCTTC.

The V gene is TRBV19, the J gene TRBJ1-4; TRBD1 aligns across 9 bases. V lost 6 bases, J lost 11 bases, and 13 bases stayed unmatched. Germline CDR1 LNHDA, CDR2 SQIVND (reference sequence). The CDR3 totals 15 residues. In DNA form, the CDR3 reads TGTGCCAGTAGCAAACGGACAGGGGATGTCGGGAAACTGTTTTTT. This encodes CASSKRTGDVGKLFF.

The rearrangement joins TRBV9 to TRBJ1-3; D possibly corresponds to TRBD1 (5 bases). This CDR3 spans 16 amino acids. Germline lookup yields CDR1 SGDLS and CDR2 YYNGEE. V was shortened by 0 bases and J by 0 bases, with 10 bases between the two germline ends. CDR3 amino acids: CASSVVGRSSGNTIYF. CDR3 nucleotide sequence: TGTGCCAGCAGCGTAGTGGGACGGAGCTCTGGAAACACCATATATTTT.

This clone is termed medium-sized. V and J are TRBV15 and TRBJ1-2; TRBD1 aligns across 7 bases. The CDR3 totals 14 residues. Trimming cost V 0 bases and J 8 bases; bases outside gene matches: 6. Germline V gene lookup returns CDR1 LNHNV and CDR2 YYDKDF (reference sequence). The CDR3 protein is CATSREVTGVGYTF. CDR3 sequence (DNA): TGTGCCACCAGCAGAGAAGTCACAGGGGTGGGCTACACCTTC.

This chain connects TRBV9 to TRBJ1-2, with D possibly TRBD1 on 6 matching bases. CDR3 size: 14 residues. Germline V CDR1 and CDR2: SGDLS, YYNGEE. The ends were cut back, 2 bases at V and 8 bases at J, with 16 bases in the middle. The CDR3 here is CASSVSQGFGGYTF. In DNA, the CDR3 is TGTGCCAGCAGCGTTTCACAGGGTTTTGGGGGCTACACCTTC.

The gene calls are TRBV6-5 and TRBJ2-1, with 8 positions matching TRBD2. The CDR3 extends over 15 amino acids. Germline V gives CDR1 MNHEY, CDR2 SVGAGI. Losses at the gene ends were 6 bases for V and 2 bases for J; bases not matched to a gene: 6. The CDR3 loop is CASRVRGGPYNEQFF. CDR3 DNA: TGTGCCAGCAGGGTCCGGGGGGGTCCCTACAATGAGCAGTTCTTC.

The V gene is TRBV13, the J gene TRBJ1-4; 7 bases are a match to TRBD1. CDR1 and CDR2 (germline): PRHDT, FYEKMQ (reference sequence). J lost 5 bases, V lost 6 bases, and 12 bases had no gene match. The CDR3 spans 16 residues. The DNA for the CDR3 is TGTGCCAGCAGTCGGACTCCGGGACAGATAAATGAAAAACTGTTTTTT. Translated: CASSRTPGQINEKLFF.

The chain is built from TRBV19 and TRBJ1-3; D uncertain. Trimming left V 6 bases short and J 2 bases short, with 14 bases between. CDR3 length: 15 residues. CDR1 is LNHDA and CDR2 is SQIVND in the germline V gene (reference sequence). The CDR3 protein is CASSSKARAGNTIYF. CDR3 sequence (DNA): TGTGCCAGTAGCAGCAAAGCAAGAGCTGGAAACACCATATATTTT. Based on the CDR3 plus reference TRBV19 and TRBJ1-3, the full variable domain is DGGITQSPKYLFRKEGQNVTLSCEQNLNHDAMYWYRQDPGQGLRLIYYSQIVNDFQKGDIAEGYSVSREKKESFPLTVTSAQKNPTAFYLCASSSKARAGNTIYFGEGSWLTVV.